The rows below give T cell receptor beta chains drawn from one sample of a study of CD8 T cells in Susac syndrome. TCRdb re-called the immunoSEQ multiplex PCR reads with MiXCR, one entry per CDR3 protein. The table has roughly 47,000 distinct CDR3 sequences, 80% to 95% seen once. The sequenced sample consisted of CD8+ T cells from PBMCs. These receptors originate from a human donor in good health. Both conserved end residues are part of each CDR3. The D gene is left open where the match is weak. Only part of the rows carry a size: once, few, many, or a class if the clone is expanded.

d_call,clone_size,cdr3_length,v_call,j_call,cdr3_nt,cdr3_aa
-,-,15,TRBV9,TRBJ2-1,TGTGCCAGCAGCGTAGTTGGCGGTGGCTACAATGAGCAGTTCTTC,CASSVVGGGYNEQFF
TRBD1,once,17,TRBV7-6,TRBJ2-6,TGTGCCAGCAGCTTAGGGAGGACAGGGTCTGGGGCCAACGTCCTGATTTTC,CASSLGRTGSGANVLIF
-,-,15,TRBV7-2,TRBJ1-5,TGTGCCAGCAGCTTAGGCGCTGTTAGCAATCAGCCCCAGCATTTT,CASSLGAVSNQPQHF
-,-,15,TRBV4-1,TRBJ1-2,TGCGCCAGCAGCCACGACGGACAGACCCTCTATGGCTACACCTTC,CASSHDGQTLYGYTF
-,-,15,TRBV7-6,TRBJ1-2,TGTGCCAGCAGCTTAGTTGAAGGGGGGCCCTATGGCTACACCTTC,CASSLVEGGPYGYTF
TRBD2,-,13,TRBV27,TRBJ2-1,TGTGCCAGCGGACTAGCGGGGTACAATGAGCAGTTCTTC,CASGLAGYNEQFF
TRBD1,once,15,TRBV7-9,TRBJ1-1,TGTGCCAGCAGCTCTTGGGACAGGGTCCTCACTGAAGCTTTCTTT,CASSSWDRVLTEAFF
-,-,16,TRBV7-6,TRBJ1-1,TGTGCCAGCAGCTTAGCGCGGACGGATATGAACACTGAAGCTTTCTTT,CASSLARTDMNTEAFF
TRBD2,-,15,TRBV7-2,TRBJ2-7,TGTGCCAGCAGCCCAGGGAGCGGGAGGACGGGTGAGCAGTACTTC,CASSPGSGRTGEQYF
TRBD1,-,17,TRBV6-4,TRBJ2-3,TGTGCCAGCAGTGACTCCGGTACAGGGGCTAGCACAGATACGCAGTATTTT,CASSDSGTGASTDTQYF
-,-,14,TRBV19,TRBJ1-5,TGTGCCAGTAGTCGGAGGGAGCGGGATCAGCCCCAGCATTTT,CASSRRERDQPQHF
-,-,13,TRBV20-1,TRBJ1-5,TGCAGTGCTAGAGAGTATAGCAATCAGCCCCAGCATTTT,CSAREYSNQPQHF
TRBD1,once,15,TRBV7-9,TRBJ1-5,TGTGCCAGCAGCTCTTCCGGGACAGGGGTCGAACCCCAGCATTTT,CASSSSGTGVEPQHF
-,-,14,TRBV20-1,TRBJ2-1,TGCAGTGCTAGAGTTGACAAGGGCTACAATGAGCAGTTCTTC,CSARVDKGYNEQFF
TRBD2,-,17,TRBV11-2,TRBJ2-1,TGTGCCAGCAGCGCCCGACTAGCGGGAGGGCCTTTAAATGAGCAGTTCTTC,CASSARLAGGPLNEQFF
TRBD2,-,15,TRBV7-2,TRBJ2-7,TGTGCCAGCAGCTTAGGTAGCGGGAGAACCAAGGAGCAGTACTTC,CASSLGSGRTKEQYF